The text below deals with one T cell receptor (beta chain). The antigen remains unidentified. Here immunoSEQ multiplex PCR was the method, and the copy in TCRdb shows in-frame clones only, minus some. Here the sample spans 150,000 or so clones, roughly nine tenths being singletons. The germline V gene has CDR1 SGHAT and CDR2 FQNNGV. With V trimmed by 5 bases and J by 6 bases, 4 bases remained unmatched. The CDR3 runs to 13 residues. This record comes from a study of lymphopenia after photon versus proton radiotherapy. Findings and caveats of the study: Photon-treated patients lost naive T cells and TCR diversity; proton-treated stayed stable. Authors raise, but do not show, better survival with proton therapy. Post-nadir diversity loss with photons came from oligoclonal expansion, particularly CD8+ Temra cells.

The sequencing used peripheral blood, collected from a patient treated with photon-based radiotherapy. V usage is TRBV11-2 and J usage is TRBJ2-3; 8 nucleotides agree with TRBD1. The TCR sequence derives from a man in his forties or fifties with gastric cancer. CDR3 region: CASSEQGEDTQYF. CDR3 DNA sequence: TGTGCCAGCAGCGAACAGGGGGAGGATACGCAGTATTTT.